This entry lists 15 T cell receptor beta chains sequenced from one sample in a study of OX40 agonist ivuxolimab in advanced cancers. Library preparation employed the immunoSEQ multiplex PCR assay. TCRdb obtained this table from immuneACCESS and retained in-frame rearrangements with V and J assigned. These tables miss some clones; where compared with another copy, unresolved V genes account for less than half of the shortfall, and the remainder is unexplained. For this sample the table gives about 100,000 clones, of which 85% to 95% were detected only once. Around 2.5% of the sample is taken by the ten largest. This sample comprised CD4+ or CD8+ T cells sorted from blood, obtained in a trial of the OX40 agonist ivuxolimab. Every receptor here comes from an adult with an advanced solid tumor such as melanoma, head and neck, liver or kidney cancer.

The chain combines TRBV27 with TRBJ2-7; TRBD2 is a possible D gene (5 bases). Per germline, CDR1 MNHEY and CDR2 SMNVEV (reference sequence). V was clipped by 5 bases and J by 3 bases, with 23 bases between them. The CDR3 sequence is 17 residues long. For the CDR3, the DNA is TGTGCCAGCAGTCCTTACCCGTCGGGGAAGCGTATCTACGAGCAGTACTTC. It encodes CASSPYPSGKRIYEQYF.

The chain couples TRBV6-4 to TRBJ2-7, with a weak D call TRBD2 (6 bases). With 7 bases removed from V and 1 base from J, the gap between germline ends came to 8 bases. Germline CDR1 and CDR2: MRHNA and SNTAGT. The CDR3 contains 12 residues. The CDR3 sequence is CASTEGSYEQYF. In DNA, the CDR3 is TGTGCCAGCACGGAGGGTTCCTACGAGCAGTACTTC.

Details on this clone: The junction differs from germline at one of its ends, possibly a read error. This chain connects TRBV7-7 to TRBJ2-1; D possibly corresponds to TRBD2 (6 bases). The CDR3 is 15 amino acids. Germline CDR1 is SSHAT and CDR2 is FNYEAQ (reference sequence). The CDR3, as DNA: TGTGCTAGCAGCTTAGTGCCGGGGGCCTACAATGAGCAGTTCTTC. Residues: CASSLVPGAYNEQFF.

This chain uses TRBV7-2 with TRBJ2-7; 11 bases line up with TRBD2. Germline V gene lookup returns CDR1 SGHTA and CDR2 FQGNSA. The CDR3 is 14 amino acids. The trim removed 5 bases at V and 3 bases at J, leaving 3 bases unmatched. CDR3 amino acids: CASSQTSGGYEQYF. The CDR3 DNA reads TGTGCCAGCAGCCAAACTAGCGGGGGCTACGAGCAGTACTTC.

The chain is built from TRBV2 and TRBJ2-7, with TRBD2 matching over 14 bases. The V gene's germline CDR1 is SNHLY and CDR2 FYNNEI. The CDR3 has 19 amino acids. V dropped 4 bases and J dropped 0; count of bases not matched to a gene: 11. CDR3 sequence: CASSGLTSGGARSSYEQYF. The CDR3 nucleotides read TGTGCCAGCAGTGGCTTGACTAGCGGGGGGGCACGGAGCTCCTACGAGCAGTACTTC.

This chain joins TRBV9 and TRBJ1-5; 10 bases map to TRBD1. The trim removed 3 bases at V and 11 bases at J, leaving 11 bases unmatched. The CDR3 totals 15 residues. Germline V gives CDR1 SGDLS, CDR2 YYNGEE. CDR3 coding DNA: TGTGCCAGCAGCGACGGACAGGGGGGTCCTCAAGCCCAGCATTTT. This translates into CASSDGQGGPQAQHF.

This chain links TRBV9 with TRBJ1-4, with D possibly matching TRBD1 (6 bases). The CDR3 is 15 residues long. Trimming removed 0 bases at V and 0 bases at J, with 6 bases between. Germline CDR1 is SGDLS and CDR2 is YYNGEE. CDR3 sequence reads: CASSVEGATNEKLFF. Here the CDR3 DNA reads TGTGCCAGCAGCGTAGAGGGGGCAACTAATGAAAAACTGTTTTTT.

V usage is TRBV4-1 and J usage is TRBJ2-7; 12 nucleotides agree with TRBD2. CDR1 MGHRA and CDR2 YSYEKL come from the germline V gene. Trimming removed 6 bases from V and 2 bases from J; junction bases left unmatched: 5. This CDR3 has 15 residues. This chain's CDR3 is CASSHRLAGAYEQYF. For the CDR3, the DNA is TGCGCCAGCAGTCATCGACTAGCGGGAGCCTACGAGCAGTACTTC.

V and J are TRBV6-5 and TRBJ1-4; D possibly corresponds to TRBD1 (6 bases). V lost 4 bases to trimming and J lost 7 bases, with 19 bases between them. This CDR3 contains 16 residues. The V gene's germline CDR1 is MNHEY and CDR2 SVGAGI. The chain's CDR3 is CASSSHGGPFGEKLFF. CDR3 nucleotide sequence: TGTGCCAGCAGTTCCCATGGGGGGCCTTTTGGTGAAAAACTGTTTTTT.

The rearrangement joins TRBV14 to TRBJ2-7, with D perhaps matching TRBD2 (6 bases). This CDR3 is built from 14 residues. Looked up from germline, CDR1 is SGHDN and CDR2 is FVKESK. Trimming left V 3 bases short and J 5 bases short, with 14 bases between. The CDR3 reads CASSHVGRSHEQYF. CDR3 coding DNA: TGTGCCAGCAGCCACGTAGGGAGGTCCCACGAGCAGTACTTC.

CDR3 amino acids: CASSGPYGYTF. DNA of the CDR3: TGTGCCAGCAGTGGGCCCTATGGCTACACCTTC. V gene TRBV2 combines with J gene TRBJ1-2, with D unresolved. The CDR3 has 11 amino acids. CDR1 is SNHLY and CDR2 is FYNNEI in the germline V gene. Trimming took off 4 bases at V and 4 bases at J, with 4 bases between the two ends.

The chain recombines TRBV30 with TRBJ1-2, with 7 bases lining up with TRBD1. The CDR3 extends over 13 amino acids. Germline assignment: CDR1 GTSNPN and CDR2 SVGIG (reference sequence). V was pared by 0 bases and J by 4 bases, with 2 bases of the junction left unmatched. Here the CDR3 DNA reads TGTGCCTGGAGTGTAGGGGACAGCTATGGCTACACCTTC. Its protein product is CAWSVGDSYGYTF.

The chain joins TRBV29-1 to TRBJ2-2; D is ambiguous. Germline V gene lookup returns CDR1 SQVTM and CDR2 ANQGSEA. This CDR3 region has 12 residues. With 5 bases removed from V and 1 base from J, the gap between germline ends came to 5 bases. The CDR3 DNA is TGCAGCGTTAAACAGAACACCGGGGAGCTGTTTTTT. Its translation: CSVKQNTGELFF.

The V call is TRBV27, the J call TRBJ1-2, with D perhaps matching TRBD1 (6 bases). This CDR3 spans 15 amino acids. Germline-derived CDR1 and CDR2 are MNHEY and SMNVEV (reference sequence). The germline V and J ends were trimmed by 7 bases and 4 bases, with 19 bases remaining between them. CDR3 bases: TGTGCCAGCACTTTCCGGGGACAAGGCCCCTATGGCTACACCTTC. This gives the protein CASTFRGQGPYGYTF.

The rearrangement links TRBV6-5 to TRBJ2-6; 7 bases fit TRBD1. V lost 2 bases, J lost 1 base, and 2 bases stayed unmatched. The CDR3 is 16 amino acids. Germline V lookup: CDR1 MNHEY, CDR2 SVGAGI. This chain's CDR3 is CASSYPDRSGANVLTF. For the CDR3, the DNA is TGTGCCAGCAGTTACCCGGACAGGTCTGGGGCCAACGTCCTGACTTTC.